This TCR beta chain is drawn from a study of cytomegalovirus exposure and HLA in healthy donors (dated by TCRdb to about 2017). Looking at the study overall: According to an earlier analysis of a few hundred of the donors, 200 million or so T cells yielded 90 million to 130 million unique TCR beta sequences and about 300 Gb of sequence data. A later genetic analysis took genome-wide SNP genotypes for about three fifths of the 666 donors and used that subset as a discovery cohort. To predict cytomegalovirus infection status, the study brought together high-throughput TCR immunosequencing, statistical association of individual TCRs with disease status, and machine learning. Approximately 300 gigabases of sequencing data and 70 million to 100 million unique TCR sequences made up an early release that covered approximately 620 HLA-typed donors. The later analysis used no new phenotypic data to find candidate immune exposures, relying instead on TCR beta sequences and their occurrence across donors. To study patterns of TCR occurrence, a later analysis re-analyzed previously published TCR beta repertoires from more than 550 donors and added high-resolution HLA genotyping. Every repertoire in the discovery cohort had been generated on one and the same sequencing platform. Alongside the repertoire data, information on donor age, sex, ethnicity and CMV serostatus was compiled. HLA typing included class I and class II loci at four-digit resolution. The number of donors typed differed by locus, with about 629-630 for A, B, C, DRB1 and DQB1, roughly 520 for DQA1, under 610 for DPA1, and approximately 470 for DPB1. The study was designed to test whether signatures of past pathogen exposure could be identified by cataloging public T cell receptors. Roughly 5 DR-DQ haplotypes were handled as single units for association and clustering, since linkage in the cohort was strong. Among around 400 genotyped donors of the cohort, an average of approximately 240,000 unique TCR beta nucleotide sequences was sequenced per donor, of which about 18% were non-productive. To decide whether each TCR beta V gene segment behaved as functional or pseudogenic, an earlier analysis of 587 of the donors relied on high-throughput TCR beta sequencing. Of the roughly 420 genotyped donors, roughly 76% were placed in the genetic ancestry cluster associated with self-reported Caucasian donors. The study profiled the T cell repertoires of under 700 subjects by immunosequencing and related them to cytomegalovirus serostatus. A separate validation cohort of roughly 130 different subjects was used in addition to the roughly 640-subject first cohort. Results and caveats for the whole study, not just this receptor: A later analysis found that HLA-associated TCR beta chains were more clonally expanded and had lower generation probabilities than equally common non-associated chains. Some IMGT-functional V segments, including TRBV6-2 and TRBV6-3, could not be told apart with the 87-base-pair reads, so those segments were excluded. The earlier analysis of 587 of the donors excluded around 17 rarely observed V segments, including chromosome 9 orphons, because counts were too low. Most TCR sequences were observed very rarely across donors, whereas some public TCRs were present in many individuals. Correlated functional status among segregating V segments might reflect linkage disequilibrium, but an unknown experimental factor could not be ruled out. Broadly in line with IMGT annotations, most TCR beta V segments showed up in productive rearrangements about 87% or about 30% of the time in an earlier analysis of 587 of the donors. At a false discovery rate of 0.05, a later analysis linked about 16,000 TCR beta sequences to specific HLA alleles. Because some donors lacked HLA typing at each locus, the association tests relied only on the typed subset. The authors suggested that the approach could potentially be generalized to other disease states and immunological phenotypes. In the study, about 150 TCR beta chains were listed as associated with cytomegalovirus. In this cohort, only TCR beta chains were sequenced, and detectable features were limited by the absence of alpha or paired-chain data. Sequencing depth was assumed to be roughly uniform across donors in the presence/absence analyses, though that assumption may not hold. A further reported finding was that TCR beta sequences accurately predicted the HLA-A and HLA-B alleles for most subjects in the first cohort. According to a later analysis, parvovirus B19, influenza, CMV and Epstein-Barr virus appeared linked to several top co-occurrence clusters. A later analysis found that TCR association rates varied across HLA loci, with DRB1 alleles showing the most associated TCRs and HLA-C alleles the fewest. The classifier was reported to diagnose cytomegalovirus status with high specificity and sensitivity in both the original cohort and the validation cohort. A later analysis found that most CMV-associated TCR beta chains appeared HLA-restricted, with HLA associations seemingly driven largely by CMV exposure. Immune exposure information for the cohort was limited to CMV serostatus. In a later genetic analysis, fewer N-insertions in productive TCRs were reported among donors in an Asian-associated ancestry cluster than the approximately 710-donor mean. In vitro tests confirmed that three of the cytomegalovirus-associated TCR beta chains recognize cytomegalovirus antigens. Strong co-occurrence of HLA alleles, especially DR and DQ, made assigning TCR associations to individual alleles difficult. A cluster of highly shared sequence variants was judged likely to represent a technical artifact of the sequencing pipeline. V-gene and J-gene trimming of TCR beta chains was associated with a missense DCLRE1C variant in a later genetic analysis, and the association was replicated in an independent cohort.

The cohort was made up of under 800 healthy bone marrow donors. Cohort members were all nominally healthy when sampled, although unrecorded immune exposures were likely present. The donor was CMV seropositive and belonged to the group of 250 to 300 seropositive cohort members. Each donor provided a peripheral blood sample, and peripheral blood mononuclear cells were used for TCR beta sequencing. Genomic DNA extraction from the blood cell samples was performed with the Qiagen DNeasy Blood Extraction Kit. V and J are truncated by 2 bases and 4 bases respectively, leaving an intervening sequence of 15 bases. CDR1 and CDR2 are read off the germline V gene (reference sequence) as GTSNPN and SVGIG. From the cysteine up to the phenylalanine, the CDR3 has a length of 14 residues. The read is trimmed to its CDR3 DNA, 42 bases read in frame from base 1. Libraries came from the immunoSEQ multiplex PCR assay. For the multiplex PCR, a mixture combining 60 forward primers for TCR Vbeta segments and 13 reverse primers for TCR Jbeta segments was used. The CDR3 region of rearranged TCR beta genes was amplified from genomic DNA by a multiplex PCR assay. Amplified TCR beta libraries were sequenced as 87-base-pair reads on the Illumina HiSeq System. In the source study's methods: In a later analysis, roughly 80 million unique TCR beta chains were counted across the roughly 670 repertoires, and some 10 million of these chains were shared by at least two donors. Raw reads were error-corrected and collapsed into unique sequences with a nearest-neighbor algorithm that merged closely related sequences to remove PCR and sequencing errors. To assign V, D and J gene segments, CDR3 sequences were aligned to IMGT reference sequences. For a sequence to be retained, a match of at least six nucleotides to both a V gene segment and a J gene segment was required. A rearrangement counted as productive if the CDR3 had no stop codons and remained in frame with V and J, and every other rearrangement counted as non-productive. CDR3 was defined according to IMGT convention as the region running from the second conserved V-encoded cysteine to the conserved J-encoded phenylalanine. The earlier analysis of about 590 of the donors excluded sequences that lacked an unambiguous match to a single V gene segment. An earlier analysis of several hundred of the donors called V segments functional above 56.7% productive rearrangements and segregating when the between-donor standard deviation exceeded 5%. A statistical classification framework was built for diagnosing cytomegalovirus status from the catalog of TCR beta chain sequences. In a later analysis, TCR nucleotide sequences were compared against IMGT/GENE-DB human TR gene sequences so that V and J genes could be assigned. In a later analysis, CDR3 sequences and most-parsimonious VDJ recombination scenarios were assigned using the TCRdist pipeline. In a later analysis, every TCR beta chain was defined by the combination of its CDR3 amino acid sequence and its V-gene family, and reads without a unique V-gene family were dropped. To address suspected cross-contamination and a sequencing artifact, a later analysis removed 592 highly shared, low-generation-probability nucleotide sequences. In a later analysis, a clonal expansion index was calculated for each public chain from normalized within-repertoire ranks of inferred template counts. In a later analysis, generation probabilities were computed with a VDJ recombination model fitted to out-of-frame rearrangements, and the resulting probabilities were checked against IGoR. Hypergeometric tests were used in a later analysis to score TCR-TCR, TCR-HLA and TCR-CMV co-occurrence, with a repertoire-size bias correction applied to the TCR pairs. A later analysis estimated false discovery rates by permuting HLA or CMV assignments 20 times. A later analysis grouped co-occurring TCRs with DBSCAN, adding TCRdist sequence similarity when clustering within HLA-allele-positive subsets. For co-occurrence clustering, repertoires with fewer than 30,000 or more than 120,000 public chains were excluded, along with a handful of repertoires with anomalous nucleotide sharing. The table comes from immuneACCESS by way of TCRdb, which keeps in-frame sequences with V and J called. Part of the clones is missing from these tables; in studies checked, under half for an unresolved V gene and the rest for unknown reasons. Clone size and V and J calls were adopted from that table, with D and trimming inferred from the DNA. For this sample the table gives about 200,000 clones, of which around 75% were detected only once. Jointly, the top ten make up 0.35% to 0.5% of the sample.

A note on this clone: Its antigen has not been determined. Per-nucleotide qualities are absent, and no much larger clonotype sits a single base away.

The specimen was PBMCs. The chain joins TRBV30 to TRBJ2-7, and TRBD2 may be the D gene, going by 6 matching bases. This TCR was recovered from a male donor in good health and CMV-seropositive. In nucleotides, the sequence is TGTGCCTGGAGTAGCGGAGCAGGGAGGTACGAGCAGTACTTC. It specifies CAWSSGAGRYEQYF.